The 30 T cell receptor beta chains below were found in one sample sequenced in a study of PD-L1 blockade in urothelial cancer. Libraries were prepared by immunoSEQ multiplex PCR; TCRdb keeps only in-frame clonotypes and omits some of them. The sample lists 50,000 to 75,000 clones, 80% to 90% seen once, with around 1.5% in the top ten. Time point of the sample: pretreatment peripheral blood. Sequenced material: PBMCs, taken around atezolizumab (anti-PD-L1) treatment. The source of these receptors is a man aged 65 to 85 with urothelial cancer.

The chain recombines TRBV9 with TRBJ1-1; weak D call: TRBD1 (5 bases). V lost 0 bases to trimming and J lost 0 bases, with 9 bases between them. This CDR3 is 15 amino acids long. Per the germline V gene, CDR1 is SGDLS and CDR2 is YYNGEE. This CDR3 is CASSVGDSMNTEAFF. The CDR3 DNA reads as TGTGCCAGCAGCGTAGGAGACAGTATGAACACTGAAGCTTTCTTT.

The chain's CDR3 is CASSSEYLRGYTF. The DNA of the CDR3 is TGTGCCAGCAGTTCCGAATACCTACGTGGCTACACCTTC. The genes are TRBV28 and TRBJ1-2; D is unclear. Per germline, CDR1 MDHEN and CDR2 SYDVKM. Trimming removed 4 bases from V and 7 bases from J, with 13 bases in between. CDR3 length: 13 amino acids.

The chain is built from TRBV11-2 and TRBJ2-3; 7 bases are a match to TRBD1. The CDR3 extends over 13 amino acids. Germline CDR1 reads SGHAT; CDR2 reads FQNNGV. Trimming took 5 bases from V and 4 from J; bases not matched to a gene: 3. CDR3: CASSDTGADTQYF. DNA for the CDR3: TGTGCCAGCAGCGATACAGGGGCAGATACGCAGTATTTT.

The J gene is TRBJ1-1, the V gene TRBV4-3; D remains unclear. Trimming took off 0 bases at V and 1 base at J, with 6 bases between the two ends. The CDR3 totals 14 residues. The V gene's germline CDR1 is LGHNA and CDR2 YSLEER. The CDR3 here is CASSQDLQNTEAFF. The CDR3 DNA sequence: TGCGCCAGCAGCCAAGACTTACAGAACACTGAAGCTTTCTTT.

This clone turned up a few times. This chain links TRBV28 with TRBJ2-1; TRBD2 aligns across 7 bases. Germline-derived CDR1 and CDR2 are MDHEN and SYDVKM. V shed 5 bases and J 6 bases; nucleotides not matched to a gene: 10. The CDR3 loop spans 15 amino acids. CDR3 in DNA: TGTGCCAGCAGTAACCTCGCGGGAGCTGGCAATGAGCAGTTCTTC. Translated, it gives CASSNLAGAGNEQFF.

V is TRBV29-1 and J is TRBJ2-7, with D maybe TRBD1 (5 bases). The V gene's germline CDR1 is SQVTM and CDR2 ANQGSEA. This CDR3 has 13 residues. The V end lost 7 bases, the J end lost 2 bases, and 15 bases lay between the germline ends. CDR3 region: CSGTAQDTYEQYF. CDR3 nucleotides: TGCAGCGGAACGGCCCAGGACACCTACGAGCAGTACTTC.

V is TRBV6-6 and J is TRBJ2-7; 14 positions agree with TRBD2. V lost 6 bases to trimming and J lost 7 bases; unmatched junction nucleotides: 5. This CDR3 is 14 amino acids long. Germline V gene lookup returns CDR1 MNHNY and CDR2 SVGAGI (reference sequence). CDR3 sequence (DNA): TGTGCCAGCAGGACTAGCGGGAGGGCAGGGGAGCAGTACTTC. Translation: CASRTSGRAGEQYF.

This chain uses TRBV18 with TRBJ2-5; D possibly corresponds to TRBD1 (7 bases). This CDR3 contains 13 residues. V was pared by 5 bases and J by 2 bases, with 9 bases between. Germline loops: CDR1 KGHSH, CDR2 LQKENI. The CDR3: CASSAGQQETQYF. CDR3 DNA sequence: TGTGCCAGCTCAGCGGGACAGCAAGAGACCCAGTACTTC. The entire variable domain, with the rest obtained from reference TRBV18 and TRBJ2-5, is as follows: NAGVMQNPRHLVRRRGQEARLRCSPMKGHSHVYWYRQLPEEGLKFMVYLQKENIIDESGMPKERFSAEFPKEGPSILRIQQVVRGDSAAYFCASSAGQQETQYFGPGTRLLVL.

The genes are TRBV11-3 and TRBJ1-1; D is ambiguous. This CDR3 has 11 amino acids. V gave up 2 bases and J gave up 7 bases, with 5 bases separating them. Per the germline V gene, CDR1 is SGHNT and CDR2 is YENEEA. The CDR3 sequence: CASSLHNEAFF. The CDR3 bases are TGTGCCAGCAGCTTACACAATGAAGCTTTCTTT.

V gene TRBV9 combines with J gene TRBJ2-3; 7 bases agree with TRBD2. Per germline, CDR1 SGDLS and CDR2 YYNGEE. J lost 2 bases, V lost 6 bases, and 9 bases had no gene match. CDR3 size: 15 residues. In DNA, the CDR3 is TGTGCCAGCACCCCCCTAGCGGCAACCACAGATACGCAGTATTTT. Residues: CASTPLAATTDTQYF.

The chain links TRBV6-1 to TRBJ1-2, with 8 bases lining up with TRBD1. This CDR3 region has 14 residues. V lost 4 bases to trimming and J lost 5 bases; unmatched junction nucleotides: 6. Germline V gene lookup returns CDR1 MNHNS and CDR2 SASEGT. CDR3 sequence: CASSAGQGGYGYTF. In DNA form, the CDR3 reads TGTGCCAGCAGTGCTGGACAGGGAGGTTATGGCTACACCTTC.

The chain joins TRBV19 to TRBJ2-3; 7 bases match TRBD1. CDR1 is LNHDA, CDR2 SQIVND, per germline (reference sequence). The CDR3 loop spans 14 amino acids. V trimming: 6 bases; J trimming: 3 bases; junction bases outside the gene matches: 6. CDR3 DNA sequence: TGTGCCAGTAGCCGGGCAGGGGGTACAGATACGCAGTATTTT. Residues: CASSRAGGTDTQYF.

This rearrangement joins TRBV6-5 to TRBJ1-1; D gene ambiguous. Germline CDR1 and CDR2: MNHEY and SVGAGI. Trimming removed 4 bases at V and 0 bases at J, with 12 bases between. This CDR3 has 15 amino acids. The CDR3 DNA follows: TGTGCCAGCAGTTCTAAAACAGTCATGAACACTGAAGCTTTCTTT. Its protein product is CASSSKTVMNTEAFF.

The rearrangement links TRBV27 to TRBJ1-2, with D unresolved. V was pared by 5 bases and J by 4 bases, with 14 bases between. This CDR3 is built from 14 residues. Germline CDR1 is MNHEY and CDR2 is SMNVEV (reference sequence). The CDR3 DNA is TGTGCCAGCAGTAACCACATGCGGGGCTATGGCTACACCTTC. It is translated as CASSNHMRGYGYTF.

The chain carries TRBV19 and TRBJ2-2; 7 bases map to TRBD2. The V gene end was trimmed by 8 bases and the J gene end by 0 bases; junction bases not matched to a gene: 12. Germline V lookup: CDR1 LNHDA, CDR2 SQIVND (reference sequence). The CDR3 is made up of 17 amino acids. The CDR3 DNA reads as TGTGCCAGTTTTGGTCCTAGCGGAAAATCGAACACCGGGGAGCTGTTTTTT. This sequence encodes CASFGPSGKSNTGELFF. The full variable domain, with the rest looked up from reference TRBV19 and TRBJ2-2, is DGGITQSPKYLFRKEGQNVTLSCEQNLNHDAMYWYRQDPGQGLRLIYYSQIVNDFQKGDIAEGYSVSREKKESFPLTVTSAQKNPTAFYLCASFGPSGKSNTGELFFGEGSRLTVL.

This clone was observed a handful of times. J is TRBJ2-5 and V is TRBV7-2, with TRBD2 identical over 10 bases. CDR1 and CDR2 from the germline V gene are SGHTA and FQGNSA. V was clipped by 5 bases and J by 1 base; unmatched bases: 4. The CDR3 spans 15 residues. CDR3 nucleotide sequence: TGTGCCAGCAGCAAGGGACTAGCGTCCCAAGAGACCCAGTACTTC. This translates into CASSKGLASQETQYF.

V is TRBV6-6 and J is TRBJ2-5; TRBD1 agrees at 8 bases. The germline V gene encodes CDR1 MNHNY and CDR2 SVGAGI (reference sequence). The CDR3 covers 14 residues. V trimming: 4 bases; J trimming: 5 bases; junction bases outside the gene matches: 6. As DNA, the CDR3 is TGTGCCAGCAGTTCTGGACAGGGAGGTGAGACCCAGTACTTC. Translating it yields CASSSGQGGETQYF.

The J gene is TRBJ2-7, the V gene TRBV6-1, with D uncertain. V gave up 2 bases and J gave up 6 bases, with 11 bases separating them. Germline CDR1 MNHNS, CDR2 SASEGT. The CDR3 covers 13 residues. CDR3 coding DNA: TGTGCCAGCAGTGAACAGGTGGCCGGCGAGCAGTACTTC. This gives the protein CASSEQVAGEQYF.

The CDR3 reads CASSRRAEETQYF. CDR3 DNA sequence: TGTGCCAGCAGCCGTAGAGCCGAAGAGACCCAGTACTTC. This chain connects TRBV6-5 to TRBJ2-5; D not certain. The CDR3 sequence is 13 residues long. Germline V lookup: CDR1 MNHEY, CDR2 SVGAGI. Trimming cost V 6 bases and J 3 bases, with 11 bases left between them.

This clone was seen only once. This chain uses TRBV7-2 with TRBJ2-7; D might be TRBD2 (6 bases). The germline gives CDR1 SGHTA, CDR2 FQGNSA. This CDR3 is built from 16 residues. V was cut by 0 bases and J by 3 bases, with 15 bases left in between. The CDR3 DNA reads as TGTGCCAGCAGCTTAGCTGTTGGCGGGACCAACTACGAGCAGTACTTC. This translates into CASSLAVGGTNYEQYF.

The chain recombines TRBV7-2 with TRBJ2-5; 9 positions agree with TRBD2. CDR3 length: 13 residues. CDR1 is SGHTA, CDR2 FQGNSA, per germline. Unmatched junction bases numbered 4, after V lost 6 bases and J lost 5 bases. DNA for the CDR3: TGTGCCAGCAGGCCCACTAGCGGGGAGACCCAGTACTTC. Its protein is CASRPTSGETQYF.

The chain carries TRBV7-2 and TRBJ2-1; perhaps TRBD2 as D (6 bases). CDR1 and CDR2 from the germline V gene are SGHTA and FQGNSA. The CDR3 loop spans 15 amino acids. The ends were cut back, 5 bases at V and 8 bases at J, with 19 bases in the middle. The CDR3 DNA reads TGTGCCAGCAGCCCCTCCGGGACTTATCTCTATGAGCAGTTCTTC. As protein: CASSPSGTYLYEQFF.

J is TRBJ1-2 and V is TRBV5-6; D may be TRBD1 (6 bases). The germline V and J ends were trimmed by 7 bases and 2 bases, with 12 bases remaining between them. This CDR3 contains 13 residues. Germline CDR1 is SGHDT and CDR2 is YYEEEE. This CDR3 is CASSGGRNYGYTF. The CDR3 bases are TGTGCCAGCTCGGGGGGGCGGAACTATGGCTACACCTTC.

The chain couples TRBV6-1 to TRBJ2-5, with 9 bases matching TRBD1. V was pared by 3 bases and J by 9 bases, with 5 bases of the junction left unmatched. The germline CDR1 and CDR2 sequences are MNHNS and SASEGT. The CDR3 covers 13 residues. The CDR3 spells CASSDLGQGAQYF. In DNA, the CDR3 is TGTGCCAGCAGTGATCTGGGACAGGGAGCCCAGTACTTC.

The chain is built from TRBV27 and TRBJ2-1, with TRBD1 identical over 7 bases. V trimming: 9 bases; J trimming: 7 bases; junction bases outside the gene matches: 15. The CDR3 consists of 15 residues. Germline CDR1 is MNHEY and CDR2 is SMNVEV (reference sequence). Written as DNA, the CDR3 is TGTGCCAGTCAATCTTTGGGCAGGGGGTATAATGAGCAGTTCTTC. It codes for CASQSLGRGYNEQFF.

The V call is TRBV2, the J call TRBJ2-7, with D possibly TRBD1 on 6 matching bases. There are 11 residues in the CDR3. V was trimmed by 6 bases and J by 4 bases, leaving 7 bases between them. Germline V CDR1 and CDR2: SNHLY, FYNNEI. The CDR3, as DNA: TGTGCCAGCAGGAGGGGGTACGAGCAGTACTTC. Amino acids: CASRRGYEQYF.

The V and J genes are TRBV7-7 and TRBJ2-1, with D possibly TRBD1 on 5 matching bases. From germline, CDR1 is SSHAT and CDR2 FNYEAQ (reference sequence). This CDR3 has 13 residues. Trimming shortened V by 1 base and J by 5 bases, and 6 bases separated the two germline ends. The CDR3 nucleotides are TGTGCCAGCAGCTTAGGACAGAACAATGAGCAGTTCTTC. Amino acids: CASSLGQNNEQFF.

The gene calls are TRBV28 and TRBJ2-1; D ambiguous. The germline V gene has CDR1 MDHEN and CDR2 SYDVKM. The V end was cut by 2 bases, the J end by 5 bases, with 4 bases between. This CDR3 spans 12 amino acids. CDR3 coding DNA: TGTGCCAGCAGTTTACCCGACAATGAGCAGTTCTTC. Its protein product is CASSLPDNEQFF.

This clone was recorded a few times. V usage is TRBV6-1 and J usage is TRBJ2-1; D perhaps matches TRBD1 (6 bases). Germline lookup yields CDR1 MNHNS and CDR2 SASEGT. The CDR3 is 15 residues long. V shed 6 bases and J shed 5 bases, with 17 bases lying between them. The DNA for the CDR3 is TGTGCCAGCAGGCCCGACAGGTCCCCGGACAATGAGCAGTTCTTC. Its translation: CASRPDRSPDNEQFF.

The chain has TRBV11-1 and TRBJ2-5, with 13 bases lining up with TRBD2. The J segment lost 5 bases and the V segment lost 3 bases, leaving 3 bases of the junction unmatched. Germline CDR1 and CDR2: SGHAT and FQDESV (reference sequence). This CDR3 contains 15 residues. This chain's CDR3 is CASSLTSGRSETQYF. The CDR3 DNA reads as TGTGCCAGCAGCTTGACTAGCGGGAGGTCGGAGACCCAGTACTTC.